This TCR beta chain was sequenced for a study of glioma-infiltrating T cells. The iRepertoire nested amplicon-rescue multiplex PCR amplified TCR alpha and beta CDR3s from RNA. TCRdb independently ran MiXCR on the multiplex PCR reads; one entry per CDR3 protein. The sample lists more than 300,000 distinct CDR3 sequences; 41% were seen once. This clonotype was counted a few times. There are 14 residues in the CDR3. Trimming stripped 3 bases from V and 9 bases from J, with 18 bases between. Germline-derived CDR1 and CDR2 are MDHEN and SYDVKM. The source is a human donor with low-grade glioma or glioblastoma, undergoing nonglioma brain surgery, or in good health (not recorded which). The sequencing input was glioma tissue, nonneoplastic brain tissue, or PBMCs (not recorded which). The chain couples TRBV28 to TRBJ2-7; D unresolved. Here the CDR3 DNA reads TGTGCCAGCAGTTTTCTCCGACCCCCGACCTGGCAGTACTTC. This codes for CASSFLRPPTWQYF.